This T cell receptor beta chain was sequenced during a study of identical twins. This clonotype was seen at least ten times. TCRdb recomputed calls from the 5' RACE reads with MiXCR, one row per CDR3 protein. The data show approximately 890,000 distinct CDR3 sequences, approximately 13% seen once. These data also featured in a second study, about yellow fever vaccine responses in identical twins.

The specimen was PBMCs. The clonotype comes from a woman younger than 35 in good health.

This CDR3 is CASSPRLAGGPNTGELFF. The DNA for the CDR3 is TGCGCCAGCAGCCCACGACTAGCGGGGGGCCCGAACACCGGGGAGCTGTTTTTT. The chain links TRBV4-1 to TRBJ2-2, with 13 bases identical to TRBD2. Germline CDR1 reads MGHRA; CDR2 reads YSYEKL. CDR3 length: 18 amino acids. The J segment lost 0 bases and the V segment lost 4 bases, leaving 5 bases of the junction unmatched.